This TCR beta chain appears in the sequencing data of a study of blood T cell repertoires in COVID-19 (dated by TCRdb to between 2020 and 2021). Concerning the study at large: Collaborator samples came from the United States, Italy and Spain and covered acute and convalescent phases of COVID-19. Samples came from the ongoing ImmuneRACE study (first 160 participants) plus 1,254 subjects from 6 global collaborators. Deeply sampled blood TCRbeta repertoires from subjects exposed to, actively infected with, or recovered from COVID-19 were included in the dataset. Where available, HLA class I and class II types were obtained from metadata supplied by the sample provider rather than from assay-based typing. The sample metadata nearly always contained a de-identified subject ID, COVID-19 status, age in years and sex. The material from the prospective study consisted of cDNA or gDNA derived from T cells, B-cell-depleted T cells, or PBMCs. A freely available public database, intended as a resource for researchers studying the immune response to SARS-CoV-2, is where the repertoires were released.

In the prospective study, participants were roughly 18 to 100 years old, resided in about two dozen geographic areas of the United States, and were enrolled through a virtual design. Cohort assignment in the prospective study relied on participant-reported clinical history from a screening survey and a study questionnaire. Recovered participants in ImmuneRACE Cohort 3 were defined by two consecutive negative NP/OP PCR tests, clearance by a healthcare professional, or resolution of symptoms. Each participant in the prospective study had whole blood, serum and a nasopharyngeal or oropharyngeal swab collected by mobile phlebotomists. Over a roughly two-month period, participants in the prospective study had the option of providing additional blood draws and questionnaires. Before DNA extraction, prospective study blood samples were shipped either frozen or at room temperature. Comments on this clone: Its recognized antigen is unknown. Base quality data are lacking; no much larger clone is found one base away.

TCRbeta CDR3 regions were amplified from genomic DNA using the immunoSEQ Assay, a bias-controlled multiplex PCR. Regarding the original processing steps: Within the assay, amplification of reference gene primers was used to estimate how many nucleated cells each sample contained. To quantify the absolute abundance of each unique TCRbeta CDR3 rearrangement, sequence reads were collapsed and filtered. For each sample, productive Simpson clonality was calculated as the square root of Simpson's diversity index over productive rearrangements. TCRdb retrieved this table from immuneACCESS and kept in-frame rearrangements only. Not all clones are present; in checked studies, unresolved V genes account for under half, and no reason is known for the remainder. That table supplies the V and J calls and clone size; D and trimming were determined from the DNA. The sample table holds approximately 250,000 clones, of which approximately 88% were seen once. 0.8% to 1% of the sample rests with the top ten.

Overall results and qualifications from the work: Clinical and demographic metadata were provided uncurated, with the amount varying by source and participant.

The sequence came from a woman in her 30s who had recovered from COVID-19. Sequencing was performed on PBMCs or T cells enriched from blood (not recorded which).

The CDR3 region: CAWSVQGGFSPLHF. The sequenced DNA: TGTGCCTGGAGTGTACAAGGGGGATTTTCACCCCTCCACTTT. The V gene is TRBV30 and the J gene is TRBJ1-6; the D gene is possibly TRBD1, with 6 bases matching. The germline V gene (reference sequence) gives CDR1 as GTSNPN and CDR2 as SVGIG. V gives up 0 bases and J gives up 9 bases, and the segment between their germline ends measures 12 bases. The CDR3 measures 14 amino acids from cysteine to phenylalanine. The CDR3 DNA has 42 bases and is translated from base 1.